This T cell receptor (beta chain) comes out of a study of T cells expressing NK-cell markers. About the study: Within the sequenced cohort of eight donors, seven exhibited HCMV seropositivity and one was seronegative.

CDR1 is SEHNR and CDR2 is FQNEAQ in the germline V gene (reference sequence). The CDR3 totals 15 residues. For each CDR3 protein, TCRdb gives one entry from its re-call of the 5' RACE reads, without DNA. This table lists a few hundred thousand distinct CDR3 sequences. V usage is TRBV7-9 and J usage is TRBJ2-5; TCRdb returns TRBD1, unconfirmable since there is no DNA. The sample consisted of blood T cells: a sorted CD56 or NKG2C T cell subset, CD4+ or CD8+ T cells, or bulk PBMC T cells (not recorded which). The origin of this receptor is a man between 18 and 35 years old in good health. The CDR3 loop is CASSLWDREEETQYF.